These 32 T cell receptor beta chains originate from one sample sequenced in a study of T-cell memory formation after mild COVID-19. TCRdb analysed the 5' RACE reads with MiXCR anew, one entry per CDR3 protein. The top ten clones hold roughly 4% of a sample with about 200,000 distinct CDR3 sequences, 9.5% of them seen once. The sample consisted of PBMCs or a T cell subset sorted from them (not recorded which). The source of these receptors is a man aged 18-30 years who had mild COVID-19 (a few samples of this study predate the infection). Cell type and time point are not known.

The gene calls are TRBV20-1 and TRBJ1-1; no definite D call. V was clipped by 5 bases and J by 4 bases, with 14 bases between them. Germline CDR1 DFQATT, CDR2 SNEGSKA (reference sequence). The CDR3 runs to 13 residues. The CDR3 DNA sequence: TGCAGTGCTGGCAAGGAGGCAGGCACTGAAGCTTTCTTT. The encoded protein is CSAGKEAGTEAFF.

The CDR3 coding sequence is TGCGCCAGCAGCTTGACAGGGCTCAATCAGCCCCAGCATTTT. This gives the protein CASSLTGLNQPQHF. The V gene is TRBV5-1, the J gene TRBJ1-5; D is possibly TRBD1 (6 bases). Germline V gene sequence: CDR1 SGHRS, CDR2 YFSETQ. Trimming shortened V by 1 base and J by 3 bases, and 8 bases separated the two germline ends. The CDR3 runs to 14 residues.

There are a few counts of this clonotype. The gene calls are TRBV6-5 and TRBJ1-6; D possibly corresponds to TRBD1 (6 bases). Germline lookup yields CDR1 MNHEY and CDR2 SVGAGI. The CDR3 totals 15 residues. Between the trimmed V and J ends, which lost 0 bases and 10 bases, there was a span of 13 bases. CDR3 in amino acids: CASSYSIPDRSPLHF. As DNA, the CDR3 is TGTGCCAGCAGTTACTCGATCCCCGACAGGTCACCCCTCCACTTT.

This clonotype was seen a handful of times. The gene calls are TRBV4-3 and TRBJ1-6, with D uncertain. V lost 1 base and J 8 bases, leaving 6 bases between the germline ends. The CDR3 is made up of 13 amino acids. CDR1 and CDR2 from the germline V gene are LGHNA and YSLEER. CDR3 region: CASSQAWDSPLHF. CDR3 DNA: TGCGCCAGCAGCCAAGCATGGGATTCACCCCTCCACTTT.

This clonotype was seen many times. V is TRBV5-1 and J is TRBJ2-3, with a weak D call TRBD2 (6 bases). Germline V gene lookup returns CDR1 SGHRS and CDR2 YFSETQ. V lost 2 bases and J lost 6, with 13 bases in between. This CDR3 has 14 amino acids. In nucleotides, the CDR3 is TGCGCCAGCAGCTTTGGCAGGGAGGCGGATACGCAGTATTTT. Translated: CASSFGREADTQYF.

The J gene is TRBJ2-3, the V gene TRBV5-4; D call uncertain. Germline assignment: CDR1 SGHNT and CDR2 YYREEE (reference sequence). V gave up 4 bases and J gave up 1 base, with 16 bases separating them. The CDR3 is made up of 16 amino acids. CDR3 nucleotides: TGTGCCAGCAGCGAGGAAGGCGGACGAGGCACAGATACGCAGTATTTT. Its translation: CASSEEGGRGTDTQYF.

The chain links TRBV12-3 or TRBV12-4 to TRBJ2-4; 9 bases agree with TRBD2. This CDR3 contains 14 residues. V lost 7 bases, J lost 9 bases, and 10 bases stayed unmatched. CDR3: CASTVVTSGSIQYF. The CDR3 DNA reads TGTGCCAGCACGGTCGTGACTAGCGGTAGCATTCAGTACTTC.

The chain carries TRBV20-1 and TRBJ2-5; D unresolved. Trimming removed 1 base from V and 1 base from J, with 10 bases in between. Germline lookup yields CDR1 DFQATT and CDR2 SNEGSKA (reference sequence). This CDR3 has 14 amino acids. In DNA form, the CDR3 reads TGCAGTGCTAGAGTTTACAGCCTCCAAGAGACCCAGTACTTC. It translates to CSARVYSLQETQYF.

This chain joins TRBV9 and TRBJ2-3; D is unclear. The CDR3 covers 15 residues. CDR1 and CDR2 (germline): SGDLS, YYNGEE. The germline V and J ends were trimmed by 4 bases and 4 bases, with 16 bases remaining between them. CDR3 sequence reads: CASSPRQVPADTQYF. The DNA for the CDR3 is TGTGCCAGCAGCCCCCGGCAGGTTCCCGCAGATACGCAGTATTTT.

This clonotype was counted at least ten times. The chain combines TRBV9 with TRBJ2-2; the D gene is possibly TRBD1 (6 bases). The CDR3 totals 15 residues. Germline loops: CDR1 SGDLS, CDR2 YYNGEE. Trimming took 0 bases from V and 2 from J, leaving 8 bases between them. Written as DNA, the CDR3 is TGTGCCAGCAGCGTAGAGGGACACAACACCGGGGAGCTGTTTTTT. It specifies CASSVEGHNTGELFF.

The rearrangement joins TRBV5-1 to TRBJ2-3, with 10 bases lining up with TRBD2. Trimming took 2 bases from V and 2 from J; bases not matched to a gene: 2. The germline gives CDR1 SGHRS, CDR2 YFSETQ. The CDR3 loop spans 15 amino acids. The CDR3 is CASSFTSGATDTQYF. The DNA for the CDR3 is TGCGCCAGCAGCTTTACTAGCGGGGCCACAGATACGCAGTATTTT.

This clonotype was counted at least ten times. The chain uses TRBV12-3 or TRBV12-4 and TRBJ1-1; no clear D gene. This CDR3 has 13 residues. V lost 3 bases, J lost 9 bases, and 14 bases lay in between. The CDR3 spells CASSFTPGNQAFF. The CDR3 bases are TGTGCCAGCAGTTTTACGCCGGGCAACCAAGCTTTCTTT.

A few counts support this clonotype. This chain uses TRBV19 with TRBJ2-7; 8 positions agree with TRBD2. The CDR3 has 15 amino acids. J gave up 3 bases and V 2 bases, and 6 bases lay outside the gene matches. Per germline, CDR1 LNHDA and CDR2 SQIVND (reference sequence). The CDR3 region is CASSISGGGHYEQYF. The CDR3 bases are TGTGCCAGTAGTATAAGCGGGGGCGGCCACTACGAGCAGTACTTC.

This clonotype was detected a few times. The chain employs TRBV6-5 and TRBJ1-2; 8 positions match TRBD1. Looked up from germline, CDR1 is MNHEY and CDR2 is SVGAGI. The CDR3 is 15 amino acids. The V and J ends lost 3 bases and 8 bases, in that order; junction bases with no gene match: 11. CDR3 DNA sequence: TGTGCCAGCAGTTATTGGGACAGGAGTGATGGGGGCTACACCTTC. Protein sequence: CASSYWDRSDGGYTF.

V is TRBV7-8 and J is TRBJ2-7; 7 bases are shared with TRBD2. The CDR3 extends over 16 amino acids. The V and J ends lost 7 bases and 0 bases, in that order; junction bases with no gene match: 12. Germline lookup yields CDR1 SGHVS and CDR2 FQNEAQ. Here the CDR3 reads CASTQSGRAFSYEQYF. The CDR3 DNA is TGTGCCAGCACCCAATCTGGGAGGGCCTTCTCCTACGAGCAGTACTTC.

This clonotype came up a few times. The V and J genes are TRBV20-1 and TRBJ2-1; D may be TRBD1 or TRBD2 (6 bases each). Germline V gene lookup returns CDR1 DFQATT and CDR2 SNEGSKA (reference sequence). Trimming took 6 bases from V and 8 from J, leaving 23 bases between them. The CDR3 extends over 15 amino acids. The CDR3 spells CSARRGGGPFDEQFF. The CDR3 DNA sequence: TGCAGTGCCCGGAGGGGTGGGGGGCCATTCGATGAGCAGTTCTTC.

The rearrangement joins TRBV4-2 to TRBJ2-5, with 14 bases matching TRBD2. The CDR3 is 19 residues long. The J segment lost 4 bases and the V segment lost 0 bases, leaving 10 bases of the junction unmatched. Germline values: CDR1 LGHNA, CDR2 YNFKEQ. CDR3 sequence (DNA): TGTGCCAGCAGCCAAGATAGGACTAGCGGGGGGTCCGTGGGAGAGACCCAGTACTTC. Translating gives CASSQDRTSGGSVGETQYF.

A few counts support this clonotype. This chain uses TRBV6-5 with TRBJ1-2; D is undetermined. In germline, CDR1 is MNHEY, CDR2 SVGAGI. This CDR3 has 11 residues. Trimming took 10 bases from V and 8 from J, leaving 14 bases between them. This CDR3 reads CATTGGSGYTF. The CDR3 region has the DNA TGTGCCACCACGGGCGGGAGCGGCTACACCTTC.

CDR3 nucleotides: TGCAGTGCTAGGAGGGGGGCCTACAATGAGCAGTTCTTC. This gives the protein CSARRGAYNEQFF. The chain employs TRBV20-1 and TRBJ2-1; D is possibly TRBD1 or TRBD2 (6 bases each). V shed 3 bases and J shed 2 bases, with 8 bases lying between them. Germline-derived CDR1 and CDR2 are DFQATT and SNEGSKA (reference sequence). This CDR3 spans 13 amino acids.

The chain couples TRBV12-3 or TRBV12-4 to TRBJ1-1; a weak D match, TRBD1 (5 bases). Trimming shortened V by 5 bases and J by 9 bases, and 16 bases separated the two germline ends. The CDR3 has 13 amino acids. For the CDR3, the DNA is TGTGCCAGCAGTCCCCTGAGGGGAGTGAAAGCTTTCTTT. Translated, it gives CASSPLRGVKAFF.

This clonotype was counted only a few times. The chain recombines TRBV5-4 with TRBJ2-3; D assignment may be TRBD1 or TRBD2 (5 bases each). Trimming took off 5 bases at V and 4 bases at J, with 14 bases between the two ends. The CDR3 sequence is 14 residues long. The V gene's germline CDR1 is SGHNT and CDR2 YYREEE (reference sequence). The CDR3 DNA sequence: TGTGCCAGCAGTCTGAGGGGTATTGCAGATACGCAGTATTTT. It specifies CASSLRGIADTQYF.

The CDR3, as DNA: TGTGCCAGCAGCTTAGGGGTCCCTAGCGGTGGCTACACCTTC. This gives the protein CASSLGVPSGGYTF. The chain employs TRBV7-9 and TRBJ1-2; D remains ambiguous. The CDR3 is 14 amino acids. In germline, CDR1 is SEHNR, CDR2 FQNEAQ (reference sequence). The V end lost 1 base, the J end lost 7 bases, and 13 bases lay between the germline ends.

This clonotype has a count of ten or more. The V gene is TRBV7-9, the J gene TRBJ1-5; TRBD1 is a possible D gene (6 bases). CDR3 size: 13 residues. V was clipped by 3 bases and J by 5 bases, with 8 bases between them. Per germline, CDR1 SEHNR and CDR2 FQNEAQ (reference sequence). CDR3 sequence reads: CASSFRGDQPQHF. CDR3 sequence (DNA): TGTGCCAGCAGCTTCAGGGGAGATCAGCCCCAGCATTTT.

V is TRBV2 and J is TRBJ1-1; 11 positions agree with TRBD1. The ends lost 7 bases at V and 3 bases at J; junction bases unmatched: 7. The CDR3 is 15 amino acids. CDR1 is SNHLY and CDR2 is FYNNEI in the germline V gene. The chain's CDR3 is CASTLDRGRDTEAFF. The CDR3 DNA sequence: TGTGCCAGCACCCTGGACAGGGGGCGAGACACTGAAGCTTTCTTT.

This clonotype was observed many times. This chain links TRBV3-1 with TRBJ2-1, with D uncertain. Germline V CDR1 and CDR2: LGHDT, YNNKEL (reference sequence). The V and J ends lost 0 bases and 0 bases respectively, with 15 bases between them. The CDR3 contains 18 residues. The CDR3 bases are TGTGCCAGCAGCCAAGATGGATCGGTCCCCAGCTCCTACAATGAGCAGTTCTTC. Amino acids: CASSQDGSVPSSYNEQFF.

V is TRBV5-1 and J is TRBJ2-3; weak D call: TRBD1 (6 bases). Germline loops: CDR1 SGHRS, CDR2 YFSETQ. Trimming took off 3 bases at V and 2 bases at J, with 13 bases between the two ends. The CDR3 consists of 15 residues. CDR3 region: CASSWTAIPTDTQYF. The DNA of the CDR3 is TGCGCCAGCAGCTGGACAGCCATTCCCACAGATACGCAGTATTTT.

This clonotype was observed at least ten times. V gene TRBV6-1 combines with J gene TRBJ2-7; TRBD1 matches 8 bases. The V segment lost 4 bases and the J segment 7 bases; nucleotides outside the gene matches: 6. CDR3 size: 13 residues. Germline CDR1 MNHNS, CDR2 SASEGT. The CDR3: CASSARTGNEQYF. The CDR3 DNA reads TGTGCCAGCAGTGCAAGGACAGGGAATGAGCAGTACTTC.

This rearrangement joins TRBV7-2 to TRBJ1-1; 10 bases line up with TRBD1. Germline lookup yields CDR1 SGHTA and CDR2 FQGNSA. CDR3 length: 15 residues. With V trimmed by 5 bases and J by 5 bases, 8 bases remained unmatched. The CDR3 reads CASSVTGQGRTEAFF. CDR3 coding DNA: TGTGCCAGCAGCGTAACGGGACAGGGGAGGACTGAAGCTTTCTTT.

V is TRBV20-1 and J is TRBJ1-2, with TRBD1 matching 9 bases. Germline-derived CDR1 and CDR2 are DFQATT and SNEGSKA (reference sequence). The V gene end was trimmed by 3 bases and the J gene end by 8 bases; junction bases not matched to a gene: 7. The CDR3 spans 13 residues. CDR3 sequence: CSASTGGFVGYTF. In nucleotides, the CDR3 is TGCAGTGCTAGTACAGGGGGCTTCGTCGGCTACACCTTC.

The chain employs TRBV5-1 and TRBJ1-6, with TRBD1 matching 10 bases. CDR3 length: 16 amino acids. J was trimmed by 6 bases and V by 4 bases; bases with no gene match: 7. Germline V gene lookup returns CDR1 SGHRS and CDR2 YFSETQ. CDR3 protein: CASSLGTGASNSPLHF. CDR3 DNA sequence: TGCGCCAGCAGCCTCGGGACAGGGGCGAGTAATTCACCCCTCCACTTT.

The genes are TRBV7-9 and TRBJ2-5; the D is unclear. The V end was cut by 8 bases, the J end by 1 base, with 11 bases between. The CDR3 is made up of 13 amino acids. The V gene's germline CDR1 is SEHNR and CDR2 FQNEAQ (reference sequence). The CDR3 sequence is CASRRLAQETQYF. CDR3 coding DNA: TGTGCCAGCCGACGACTGGCCCAAGAGACCCAGTACTTC.

This clonotype showed up just a few times. The rearrangement joins TRBV6-1 to TRBJ1-4; D is uncertain. The CDR3 extends over 12 amino acids. Trimming removed 7 bases from V and 5 bases from J, with 8 bases in between. Germline-derived CDR1 and CDR2 are MNHNS and SASEGT. Here the CDR3 DNA reads TGTGCCAGCATCGGGCCGAATGAAAAACTGTTTTTT. It specifies CASIGPNEKLFF.